This note documents a single T cell receptor (beta chain) sequence. Per the original methods: Reference gene primer amplification gave estimated nucleated cell counts. Sequencing was performed with immunoSEQ multiplex PCR; in TCRdb, only in-frame clones are kept and a portion is missing. That table supplies the V and J calls and clone size; D and trimming were determined from the DNA. The table lists about 180,000 clones, approximately 85% of them singletons. This specimen comes from a study of blood T cell repertoires in COVID-19. Study as a whole: The study drew acute and convalescent COVID-19 samples from the United States, Italy and Spain.

The ends were cut back, 4 bases at V and 2 bases at J, with 11 bases in the middle. CDR3 length equals 14 residues. Germline values: CDR1 SGHRS, CDR2 YFSETQ. V gene TRBV5-1 combines with J gene TRBJ2-3, with D unresolved. Source material: peripheral blood. The origin of this receptor is a man between 60 and 70 years old with acute or convalescent COVID-19. CDR3 loop: CASSVAADTDTQYF. In DNA, the CDR3 is TGCGCCAGCAGCGTTGCGGCGGACACAGATACGCAGTATTTT.